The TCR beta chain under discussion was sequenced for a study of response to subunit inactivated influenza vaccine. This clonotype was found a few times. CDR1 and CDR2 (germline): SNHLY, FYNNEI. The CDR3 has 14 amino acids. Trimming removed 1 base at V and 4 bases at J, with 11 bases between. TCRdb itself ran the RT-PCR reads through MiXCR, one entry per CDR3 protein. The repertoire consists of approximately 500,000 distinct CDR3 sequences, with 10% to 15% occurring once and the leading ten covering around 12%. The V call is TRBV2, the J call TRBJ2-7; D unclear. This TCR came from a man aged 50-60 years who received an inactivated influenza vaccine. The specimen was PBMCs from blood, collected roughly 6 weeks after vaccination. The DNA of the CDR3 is TGTGCCAGCAGTGAAGACAGATTCCTATACGAGCAGTACTTC. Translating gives CASSEDRFLYEQYF.